A single sample gave rise to the 18 T cell receptor beta chains below, sequenced in a study of lymphopenia after photon versus proton radiotherapy. Libraries were prepared by immunoSEQ multiplex PCR; TCRdb keeps only in-frame clonotypes and omits some of them. The sample lists some 170,000 clones; roughly nine tenths were seen once. The sample was peripheral blood, taken from a patient treated with photon-based radiotherapy. These receptors all stem from a man aged 50-60 years with gastric cancer.

J is TRBJ1-2 and V is TRBV15; tentatively, D is TRBD1 (6 bases). V lost 1 base to trimming and J lost 4 bases, with 10 bases between them. The CDR3 is made up of 14 amino acids. Germline CDR1 is LNHNV and CDR2 is YYDKDF (reference sequence). The DNA of the CDR3 is TGTGCCACCAGCAGAGGGGGGGCGGGCTATGGCTACACCTTC. It is translated as CATSRGGAGYGYTF. Complete variable domain (other parts from reference TRBV15 and TRBJ1-2): DAMVIQNPRYQVTQFGKPVTLSCSQTLNHNVMYWYQQKSSQAPKLLFHYYDKDFNNEADTPDNFQSRRPNTSFCFLDIRSPGLGDTAMYLCATSRGGAGYGYTFGSGTRLTVV.

This rearrangement joins TRBV5-1 to TRBJ2-3, with TRBD2 identical over 7 bases. In germline, CDR1 is SGHRS, CDR2 YFSETQ. Trimming cost V 4 bases and J 5 bases; bases outside gene matches: 7. The CDR3 is 14 amino acids. The CDR3 bases are TGCGCCAGCAGCGTGACTAGCAGAGGAGATACGCAGTATTTT. Amino acids: CASSVTSRGDTQYF.

This clone was seen a single time. This chain uses TRBV10-3 with TRBJ2-3, with TRBD1 matching 8 bases. CDR1 is ENHRY and CDR2 is SYGVKD in the germline V gene. V gave up 3 bases and J gave up 4 bases; unmatched junction bases: 6. CDR3 length: 15 residues. The CDR3 DNA follows: TGTGCCATCAGTGACCCGGGACAGGCCTCAGATACGCAGTATTTT. Translating it yields CAISDPGQASDTQYF.

V and J are TRBV27 and TRBJ2-3; TRBD2 matches 7 bases. Trimming removed 5 bases from V and 6 bases from J; junction bases left unmatched: 5. Germline CDR1 and CDR2: MNHEY and SMNVEV (reference sequence). The CDR3 has 13 residues. DNA of the CDR3: TGTGCCAGCAGTCACAGTAGCGGGGATACGCAGTATTTT. This sequence encodes CASSHSSGDTQYF.

The chain links TRBV19 to TRBJ1-5, with D unresolved. The CDR3 is made up of 12 amino acids. V lost 6 bases, J lost 4 bases, and 7 bases lay in between. Germline V lookup: CDR1 LNHDA, CDR2 SQIVND (reference sequence). The CDR3 sequence: CASRGTNQPQHF. The CDR3 DNA reads TGTGCCAGTAGGGGTACAAATCAGCCCCAGCATTTT.

This rearrangement joins TRBV9 to TRBJ2-3, with a weak D call TRBD1 (6 bases). Germline CDR1 is SGDLS and CDR2 is YYNGEE. Trimming removed 2 bases from V and 3 bases from J, with 10 bases in between. This CDR3 has 14 residues. In nucleotides, the CDR3 is TGTGCCAGCAGCGTCCTCCAGGGGACAGATACGCAGTATTTT. This encodes CASSVLQGTDTQYF. Full variable domain (remainder filled in from reference TRBV9 and TRBJ2-3): DSGVTQTPKHLITATGQRVTLRCSPRSGDLSVYWYQQSLDQGLQFLIQYYNGEERAKGNILERFSAQQFPDLHSELNLSSLELGDSALYFCASSVLQGTDTQYFGPGTRLTVL.

The count of this clone is one. The genes are TRBV30 and TRBJ1-2, with D possibly matching TRBD1 (5 bases). Trimming removed 3 bases from V and 4 bases from J, with 12 bases in between. Germline assignment: CDR1 GTSNPN and CDR2 SVGIG (reference sequence). The CDR3 covers 13 residues. The CDR3 coding sequence is TGTGCCTGGAGGCAGGGCTGGTTCTATGGCTACACCTTC. Its translation: CAWRQGWFYGYTF.

This chain joins TRBV6-1 and TRBJ2-3, with D tentatively TRBD2 (6 bases). The germline V gene has CDR1 MNHNS and CDR2 SASEGT. V was pared by 6 bases and J by 0 bases, with 13 bases between. The CDR3 consists of 15 residues. CDR3 in DNA: TGTGCCAGCAGATCTCTAGCGCTTAGCACAGATACGCAGTATTTT. This translates into CASRSLALSTDTQYF.

The chain recombines TRBV12-5 with TRBJ2-5; no reliable D call. The germline V and J ends were trimmed by 1 base and 1 base, with 7 bases remaining between them. CDR3 size: 14 residues. The germline CDR1 and CDR2 sequences are LGHNT and FRNRAP. The CDR3 bases are TGTGCTAGTGGTTTGGACCGGATCCAAGAGACCCAGTACTTC. Translated, it gives CASGLDRIQETQYF.

V gene TRBV7-9 combines with J gene TRBJ2-1; D is unresolved. CDR1 and CDR2 from the germline V gene are SEHNR and FQNEAQ (reference sequence). The V end was cut by 3 bases, the J end by 9 bases, with 9 bases between. CDR3 length equals 12 residues. The CDR3 nucleotides are TGTGCCAGCAGCTTCGACTTCGGTGAGCAGTTCTTC. Translation: CASSFDFGEQFF. The full variable domain, completed using reference TRBV7-9 and TRBJ2-1, is DTGVSQNPRHKITKRGQNVTFRCDPISEHNRLYWYRQTLGQGPEFLTYFQNEAQLEKSRLLSDRFSAERPKGSFSTLEIQRTEQGDSAMYLCASSFDFGEQFFGPGTRLTVL.

V gene TRBV5-1 combines with J gene TRBJ2-5; no definite D call. The CDR3 extends over 11 amino acids. CDR1 and CDR2 (germline): SGHRS, YFSETQ. V was shortened by 4 bases and J by 3 bases, with 4 bases between the two germline ends. The chain's CDR3 is CASSPEETQYF. CDR3 in DNA: TGCGCCAGCAGCCCCGAAGAGACCCAGTACTTC.

V gene TRBV6-5 combines with J gene TRBJ2-7, with a weak D call TRBD1 (6 bases). The germline CDR1 and CDR2 sequences are MNHEY and SVGAGI. Deletions cut 4 bases from V and 4 bases from J, with 17 bases between. CDR3 size: 15 residues. The CDR3 coding sequence is TGTGCCAGCAGTTGGACAGAAACATCCCTTTACGAGCAGTACTTC. Its translation is CASSWTETSLYEQYF.

V usage is TRBV27 and J usage is TRBJ2-3, with a weak D call TRBD1 (5 bases). This CDR3 comprises 18 residues. The germline V gene has CDR1 MNHEY and CDR2 SMNVEV (reference sequence). V lost 1 base to trimming and J lost 0 bases, with 17 bases between them. The CDR3 region has the DNA TGTGCCAGCAGTTTATGGGGCAGGCAGGCGACTAGCACAGATACGCAGTATTTT. It translates to CASSLWGRQATSTDTQYF.

The gene calls are TRBV4-1 and TRBJ2-3, with 9 bases matching TRBD2. Losses at the gene ends were 6 bases for V and 4 bases for J; bases not matched to a gene: 11. This CDR3 spans 16 amino acids. The germline V gene has CDR1 MGHRA and CDR2 YSYEKL. The CDR3 coding sequence is TGCGCCAGCAGGAGAGGTAGCGGGAGTGTTTCAGATACGCAGTATTTT. It translates to CASRRGSGSVSDTQYF.

The rearrangement joins TRBV19 to TRBJ2-3; no firm D call. The V end lost 0 bases, the J end lost 0 bases, and 10 bases lay between the germline ends. The CDR3 loop spans 16 amino acids. CDR1 LNHDA and CDR2 SQIVND come from the germline V gene (reference sequence). The CDR3: CASSIEGRLSTDTQYF. CDR3 bases: TGTGCCAGTAGTATAGAGGGCAGGCTAAGCACAGATACGCAGTATTTT.

The genes are TRBV14 and TRBJ2-2; tentative D call: TRBD2 (5 bases). The V end lost 0 bases, the J end lost 7 bases, and 6 bases lay between the germline ends. The CDR3 contains 13 residues. The V gene's germline CDR1 is SGHDN and CDR2 FVKESK. CDR3 sequence reads: CASSQDRGGELFF. In DNA form, the CDR3 reads TGTGCCAGCAGCCAAGATCGGGGCGGGGAGCTGTTTTTT. Complete variable domain (other parts from reference TRBV14 and TRBJ2-2): EAGVTQFPSHSVIEKGQTVTLRCDPISGHDNLYWYRRVMGKEIKFLLHFVKESKQDESGMPNNRFLAERTGGTYSTLKVQPAELEDSGVYFCASSQDRGGELFFGEGSRLTVL.

The chain employs TRBV21-1 and TRBJ2-7; the table's D gene call, TRBD1, was not cross checked with the DNA. TRBV21-1 is marked as a pseudogene. This CDR3 contains 14 residues. CDR3 residues: CASRGEGEAYEQYF. DNA for the CDR3: TGTGCCAGCAGGGGTGAGGGGGAAGCCTACGAGCAGTACTTC.

The chain is built from TRBV7-9 and TRBJ1-2, with D perhaps TRBD1 (5 bases). The CDR3 consists of 14 residues. V was shortened by 5 bases and J by 8 bases, with 18 bases between the two germline ends. Germline V gene sequence: CDR1 SEHNR, CDR2 FQNEAQ (reference sequence). CDR3 sequence reads: CASSPSQTRGGYTF. For the CDR3, the DNA is TGTGCCAGCAGCCCCTCCCAGACCCGGGGCGGCTACACCTTC.